The 19 T cell receptor beta chains given below trace back to one sample, sequenced in a study of neurological immune-mediated disorders. From the 5' RACE reads, TCRdb called clonotypes with MiXCR, one entry per CDR3 protein. The sample carries around 18,000 distinct CDR3 sequences, around a quarter recorded once. The sequenced sample was PBMCs. These receptor sequences come from a man in his fifties with HTLV-1-associated myelopathy (HAM/TSP).

Only a few counts were recorded for this clonotype. The chain uses TRBV7-3 and TRBJ2-3, with unresolved D. V gave up 3 bases and J gave up 1 base, with 11 bases separating them. Germline V lookup: CDR1 SGHTA, CDR2 FQGTGA. The length of the CDR3 is 15 residues. The CDR3 spells CASSFDPQRTDTQYF. As DNA, the CDR3 is TGTGCCAGCAGCTTCGATCCGCAGCGCACAGATACGCAGTATTTT. Looking up the rest from reference TRBV7-3 and TRBJ2-3 gives the full variable domain: GAGVSQTPSNKVTEKGKYVELRCDPISGHTALYWYRQSLGQGPEFLIYFQGTGAADDSGLPNDRFFAVRPEGSVSTLKIQRTERGDSAVYLCASSFDPQRTDTQYFGPGTRLTVL.

V is TRBV7-2 and J is TRBJ2-7; a possible D gene is TRBD1 (6 bases). V dropped 5 bases and J dropped 7 bases, with 12 bases sitting between them. The CDR3 runs 12 residues. CDR1 SGHTA and CDR2 FQGNSA come from the germline V gene. CDR3 region: CASSQQGIEQYF. As DNA, the CDR3 is TGTGCCAGCAGCCAGCAGGGGATTGAGCAGTACTTC.

This clonotype is a singleton in its sample. A much larger clone lies a single base off, so this may be a read error. V gene TRBV12-3 or TRBV12-4 combines with J gene TRBJ1-6; D remains ambiguous. The CDR3 loop spans 14 amino acids. The CDR3 is CASSSYSGNSPLNF. The CDR3 DNA reads as TGTGCCAGCAGTTCCTACAGTGGGAATTCACCCCTCAACTTT.

This clonotype appeared a few times. The gene calls are TRBV7-2 and TRBJ1-6; 9 nucleotides match TRBD1. This CDR3 has 15 amino acids. V shed 3 bases and J 9 bases; nucleotides not matched to a gene: 6. Germline CDR1 is SGHTA and CDR2 is FQGNSA. The CDR3 region has the DNA TGTGCCAGCAGCTTCCGGACAGGGGTGCCTTCACCCCTCCACTTT. Translating gives CASSFRTGVPSPLHF.

This chain joins TRBV7-3 and TRBJ2-2; D unclear. The CDR3 runs to 16 residues. Trimming pared 1 base from V and 0 bases from J, leaving 9 bases between. From germline, CDR1 is SGHTA and CDR2 FQGTGA. In DNA form, the CDR3 reads TGTGCCAGCAGCTTAATAGGGCAGGCGAACACCGGGGAGCTGTTTTTT. Protein sequence: CASSLIGQANTGELFF.

This clonotype turned up a few times. The chain couples TRBV2 to TRBJ1-3; tentatively, D is TRBD1 (6 bases). CDR3 length: 16 amino acids. The germline V and J ends were trimmed by 0 bases and 5 bases, with 14 bases remaining between them. Germline CDR1 SNHLY, CDR2 FYNNEI. For the CDR3, the DNA is TGTGCCAGCAGTGAAGCGCTTCAGGGGATGAGAAACACCATATATTTT. Translation gives CASSEALQGMRNTIYF.

V is TRBV7-2 and J is TRBJ1-5, with TRBD1 as a possible D gene (5 bases). The CDR3 has 15 residues. Germline CDR1 is SGHTA and CDR2 is FQGNSA. Trimming pared 8 bases from V and 1 base from J, leaving 15 bases between. The CDR3 nucleotides read TGTGCCAGCGAGCCGGGGGGAGCGAGCAATCAGCCCCAGCATTTT. It codes for CASEPGGASNQPQHF.

The rearrangement uses TRBV18 and TRBJ2-3, with D tentatively TRBD2 (6 bases). Germline loops: CDR1 KGHSH, CDR2 LQKENI. The CDR3 is 14 residues long. V was cut by 5 bases and J by 6 bases, with 15 bases left in between. CDR3 protein: CASSSSGHRDTQYF. The CDR3, as DNA: TGTGCCAGCTCAAGTAGCGGCCATCGGGATACGCAGTATTTT.

The chain combines TRBV10-3 with TRBJ2-6; tentative D call: TRBD2 (6 bases). Trimming left V 10 bases short and J 2 bases short, with 18 bases between. Germline values: CDR1 ENHRY, CDR2 SYGVKD. This CDR3 has 16 residues. The CDR3: CASKILGGPGANVLTF. The DNA of the CDR3 is TGTGCCAGCAAAATATTGGGGGGACCTGGGGCCAACGTCCTGACTTTC.

The rearrangement links TRBV20-1 to TRBJ2-7; TRBD1 matches 8 bases. The J call is uncertain, as TRBJ2-1 better fits the DNA end. CDR1 and CDR2 (germline): DFQATT, SNEGSKA (reference sequence). The CDR3 spans 14 residues. The CDR3 DNA reads TGCAGTGCCAAGGACAGGGTAGTGTACAATGAGCAGTTCTTC. This codes for CSAKDRVVYNEQFF.

The chain is built from TRBV6-1 and TRBJ2-5, with D perhaps TRBD1 (5 bases). Germline CDR1 MNHNS, CDR2 SASEGT. The CDR3 contains 13 residues. Trimming left V 6 bases short and J 2 bases short, with 10 bases between. CDR3 loop: CASSLKGQETQYF. The DNA for the CDR3 is TGTGCCAGCAGCTTAAAGGGGCAAGAGACCCAGTACTTC.

This clonotype appeared a few times. The chain recombines TRBV4-2 with TRBJ2-7; D not certain. The V gene's germline CDR1 is LGHNA and CDR2 YNFKEQ. V dropped 4 bases and J dropped 7 bases, with 11 bases sitting between them. The CDR3 is made up of 12 amino acids. This CDR3 is CASSLQYEEQYF. The CDR3 nucleotides are TGTGCCAGCAGCCTTCAGTACGAGGAGCAGTACTTC.

This clonotype showed up just a few times. The rearrangement joins TRBV5-1 to TRBJ2-1, with D perhaps assigned TRBD1 or TRBD2 (5 bases each). Germline V gene sequence: CDR1 SGHRS, CDR2 YFSETQ. The CDR3 has 15 residues. V shed 0 bases and J shed 7 bases, with 14 bases lying between them. CDR3 sequence reads: CASSLAWQGVNEQFF. DNA of the CDR3: TGCGCCAGCAGCTTGGCCTGGCAGGGAGTGAATGAGCAGTTCTTC. The complete variable domain, with remaining parts taken from reference TRBV5-1 and TRBJ2-1, reads KAGVTQTPRYLIKTRGQQVTLSCSPISGHRSVSWYQQTPGQGLQFLFEYFSETQRNKGNFPGRFSGRQFSNSRSEMNVSTLELGDSALYLCASSLAWQGVNEQFFGPGTRLTVL.

V usage is TRBV2 and J usage is TRBJ2-6, with 7 bases fitting TRBD1. The CDR3 has 18 amino acids. The J segment lost 2 bases and the V segment lost 4 bases, leaving 11 bases of the junction unmatched. CDR1 SNHLY and CDR2 FYNNEI come from the germline V gene. The CDR3 DNA reads TGTGCCAGCAGTGTCGAGGCAGGGGGAAATGCTGGGGCCAACGTCCTGACTTTC. Translating gives CASSVEAGGNAGANVLTF.

Judged by abundance, this clonotype is medium-sized (0.01 to 0.1%). The rearrangement uses TRBV29-1 and TRBJ1-2, with 12 bases fitting TRBD1. This CDR3 has 15 residues. Germline trimming cut 0 bases from V and 7 bases from J; bases unmatched to any gene: 6. The germline gives CDR1 SQVTM, CDR2 ANQGSEA. The CDR3, as DNA: TGCAGCGTTGAAGATCGGGACAGGGGGCCCCGTGGCTACACCTTC. Residues: CSVEDRDRGPRGYTF.

CDR3: CAWSVPSGNYGYTF. The CDR3 region has the DNA TGTGCCTGGAGTGTACCGAGTGGGAACTATGGCTACACCTTC. The gene calls are TRBV30 and TRBJ1-2; D is ambiguous. Deletions cut 0 bases from V and 2 bases from J, with 10 bases between. The CDR3 contains 14 residues. CDR1 is GTSNPN and CDR2 is SVGIG in the germline V gene (reference sequence).

This clonotype was seen a few times. The CDR3 nucleotides read TGTGCCAGCAGCCCCTCCGGGACAGGGCCAGGTTACGAGCAGTACTTC. Its protein is CASSPSGTGPGYEQYF. The rearrangement uses TRBV7-2 and TRBJ2-7, with 9 bases aligning to TRBD1. This CDR3 contains 16 residues. Trimming took 5 bases from V and 4 from J; bases not matched to a gene: 12. Per the germline V gene, CDR1 is SGHTA and CDR2 is FQGNSA.

This clonotype appeared a few times. The rearrangement joins TRBV7-9 to TRBJ2-5; D ambiguous. Per germline, CDR1 SEHNR and CDR2 FQNEAQ (reference sequence). CDR3 size: 13 residues. V shed 1 base and J shed 0 bases, with 3 bases lying between them. The CDR3 is CASSLGYQETQYF. In nucleotides, the CDR3 is TGTGCCAGCAGCTTAGGGTACCAAGAGACCCAGTACTTC.

This chain links TRBV5-4 with TRBJ1-2; 7 nucleotides align to TRBD1. Trimming at V came to 2 bases and at J to 8 bases, leaving 12 bases not matched to a gene. The germline V gene encodes CDR1 SGHNT and CDR2 YYREEE (reference sequence). The CDR3 contains 15 residues. The CDR3 nucleotides read TGTGCCAGCAGCTTAGATCCTGGACAGGTGTGGGGCTACACCTTC. It encodes CASSLDPGQVWGYTF.